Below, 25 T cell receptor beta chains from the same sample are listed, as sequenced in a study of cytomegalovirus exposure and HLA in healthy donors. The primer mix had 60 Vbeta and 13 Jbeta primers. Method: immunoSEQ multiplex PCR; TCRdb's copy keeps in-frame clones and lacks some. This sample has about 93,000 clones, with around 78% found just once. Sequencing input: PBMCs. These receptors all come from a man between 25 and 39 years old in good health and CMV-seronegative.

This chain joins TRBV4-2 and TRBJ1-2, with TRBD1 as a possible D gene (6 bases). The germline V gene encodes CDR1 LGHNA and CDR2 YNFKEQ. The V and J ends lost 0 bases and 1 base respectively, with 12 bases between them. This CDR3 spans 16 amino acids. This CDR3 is CASSQEKGVFNYGYTF. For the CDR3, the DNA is TGTGCCAGCAGCCAAGAGAAGGGGGTTTTTAACTATGGCTACACCTTC.

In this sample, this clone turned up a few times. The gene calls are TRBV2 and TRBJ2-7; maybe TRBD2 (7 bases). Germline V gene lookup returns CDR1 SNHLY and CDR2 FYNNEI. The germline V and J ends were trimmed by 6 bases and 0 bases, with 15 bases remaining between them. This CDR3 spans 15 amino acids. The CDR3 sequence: CASSLWEGGSYEQYF. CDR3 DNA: TGTGCCAGCAGCCTTTGGGAGGGGGGCTCCTACGAGCAGTACTTC.

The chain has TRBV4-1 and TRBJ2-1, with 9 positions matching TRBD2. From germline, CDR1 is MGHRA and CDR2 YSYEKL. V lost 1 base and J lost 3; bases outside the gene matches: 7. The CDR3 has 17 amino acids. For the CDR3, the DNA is TGCGCCAGCAGCCAAGGGCCCCGACTAGCGGTCTACAATGAGCAGTTCTTC. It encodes CASSQGPRLAVYNEQFF.

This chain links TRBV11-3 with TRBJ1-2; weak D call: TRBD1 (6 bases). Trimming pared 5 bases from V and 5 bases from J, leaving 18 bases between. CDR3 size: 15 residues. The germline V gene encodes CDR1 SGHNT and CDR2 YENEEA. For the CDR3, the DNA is TGTGCCAGCAGCCTATCTCCTAAAGGACAGTATGGCTACACCTTC. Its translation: CASSLSPKGQYGYTF.

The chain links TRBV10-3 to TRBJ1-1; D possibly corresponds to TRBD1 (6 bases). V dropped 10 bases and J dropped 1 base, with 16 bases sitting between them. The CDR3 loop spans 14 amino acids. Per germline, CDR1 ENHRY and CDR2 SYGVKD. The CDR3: CATLQRQENTEAFF. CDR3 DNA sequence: TGTGCCACGCTCCAGAGACAGGAGAACACTGAAGCTTTCTTT.

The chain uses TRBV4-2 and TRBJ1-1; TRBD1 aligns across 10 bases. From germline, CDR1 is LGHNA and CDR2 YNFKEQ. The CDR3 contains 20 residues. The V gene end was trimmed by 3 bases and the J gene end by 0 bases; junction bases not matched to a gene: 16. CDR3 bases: TGTGCCAGCAGCCACACCACAATGTCGGGACAGGGGCCTCTGAACACTGAAGCTTTCTTT. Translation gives CASSHTTMSGQGPLNTEAFF.

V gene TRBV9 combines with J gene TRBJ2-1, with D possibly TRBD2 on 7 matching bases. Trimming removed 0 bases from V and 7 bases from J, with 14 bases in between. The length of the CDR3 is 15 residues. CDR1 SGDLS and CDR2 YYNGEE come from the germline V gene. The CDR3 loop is CASSVVGGLGNEQFF. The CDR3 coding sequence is TGTGCCAGCAGCGTAGTGGGGGGGCTTGGGAATGAGCAGTTCTTC.

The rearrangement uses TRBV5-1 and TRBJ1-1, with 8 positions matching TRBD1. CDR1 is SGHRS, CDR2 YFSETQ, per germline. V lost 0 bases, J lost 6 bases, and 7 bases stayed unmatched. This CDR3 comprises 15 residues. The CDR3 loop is CASSLDRGTGAEAFF. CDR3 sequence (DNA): TGCGCCAGCAGCTTGGACAGGGGGACGGGCGCTGAAGCTTTCTTT.

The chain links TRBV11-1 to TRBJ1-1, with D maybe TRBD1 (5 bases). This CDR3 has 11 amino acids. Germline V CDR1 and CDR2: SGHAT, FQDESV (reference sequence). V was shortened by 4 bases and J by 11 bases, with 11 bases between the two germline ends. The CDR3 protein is CASSSEAGAFF. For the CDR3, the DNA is TGTGCCAGCAGCTCCGAGGCAGGGGCTTTCTTT.

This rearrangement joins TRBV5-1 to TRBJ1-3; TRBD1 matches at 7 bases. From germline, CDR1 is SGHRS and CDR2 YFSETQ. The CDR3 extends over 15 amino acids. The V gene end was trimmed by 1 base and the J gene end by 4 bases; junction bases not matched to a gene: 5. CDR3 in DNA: TGCGCCAGCAGCTTGACAGGGGTGTCCGGAAACACCATATATTTT. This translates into CASSLTGVSGNTIYF.

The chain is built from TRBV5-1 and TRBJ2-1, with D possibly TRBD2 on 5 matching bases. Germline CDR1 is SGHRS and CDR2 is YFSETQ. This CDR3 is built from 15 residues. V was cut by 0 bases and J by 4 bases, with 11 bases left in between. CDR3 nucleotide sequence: TGCGCCAGCAGCTTGGATCGAGCGGAATACAATGAGCAGTTCTTC. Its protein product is CASSLDRAEYNEQFF.

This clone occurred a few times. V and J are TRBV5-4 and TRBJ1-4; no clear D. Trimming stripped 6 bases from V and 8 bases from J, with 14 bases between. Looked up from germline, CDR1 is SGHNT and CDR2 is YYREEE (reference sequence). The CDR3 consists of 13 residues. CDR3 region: CASTLGGGEKLFF. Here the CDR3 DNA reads TGTGCCAGCACCCTGGGCGGCGGGGAAAAACTGTTTTTT.

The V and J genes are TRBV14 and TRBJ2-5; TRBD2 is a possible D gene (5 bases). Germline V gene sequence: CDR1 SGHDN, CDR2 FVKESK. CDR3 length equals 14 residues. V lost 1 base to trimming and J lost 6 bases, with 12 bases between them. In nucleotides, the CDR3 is TGTGCCAGCAGCCAAGTTCGAGGGTGGCAGACCCAGTACTTC. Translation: CASSQVRGWQTQYF.

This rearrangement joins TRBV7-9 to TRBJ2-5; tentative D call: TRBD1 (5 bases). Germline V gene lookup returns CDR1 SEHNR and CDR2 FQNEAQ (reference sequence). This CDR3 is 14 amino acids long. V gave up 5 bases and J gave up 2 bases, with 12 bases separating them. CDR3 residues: CASSIGAQQETQYF. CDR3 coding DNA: TGTGCCAGCAGCATAGGGGCTCAACAAGAGACCCAGTACTTC. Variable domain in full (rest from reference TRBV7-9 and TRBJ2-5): DTGVSQNPRHKITKRGQNVTFRCDPISEHNRLYWYRQTLGQGPEFLTYFQNEAQLEKSRLLSDRFSAERPKGSFSTLEIQRTEQGDSAMYLCASSIGAQQETQYFGPGTRLLVL.

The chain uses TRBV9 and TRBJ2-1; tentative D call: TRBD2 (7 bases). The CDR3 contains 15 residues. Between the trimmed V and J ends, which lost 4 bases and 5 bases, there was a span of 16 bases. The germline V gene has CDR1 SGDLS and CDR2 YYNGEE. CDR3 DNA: TGTGCCAGCAGCTCGGCCGGGGGGCCTCACAATGAGCAGTTCTTC. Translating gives CASSSAGGPHNEQFF.

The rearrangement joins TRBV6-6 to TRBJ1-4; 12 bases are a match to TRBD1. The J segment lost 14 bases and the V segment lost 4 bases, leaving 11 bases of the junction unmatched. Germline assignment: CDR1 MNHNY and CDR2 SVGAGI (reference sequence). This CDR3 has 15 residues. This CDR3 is CASSWDGTGGVWLFF. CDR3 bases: TGTGCCAGCAGTTGGGACGGGACAGGGGGCGTTTGGCTGTTTTTT.

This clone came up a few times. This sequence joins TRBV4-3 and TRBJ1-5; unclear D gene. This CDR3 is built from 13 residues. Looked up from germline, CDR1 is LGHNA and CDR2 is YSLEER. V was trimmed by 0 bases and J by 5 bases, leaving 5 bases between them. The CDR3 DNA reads TGCGCCAGCAGCCAAGACCCTTATCAGCCCCAGCATTTT. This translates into CASSQDPYQPQHF.

The CDR3 nucleotides are TGTGCCAGTAGTAGGCAGCGGCCCACAGATACGCAGTATTTT. It encodes CASSRQRPTDTQYF. This chain links TRBV19 with TRBJ2-3; D is possibly TRBD2 (5 bases). The CDR3 has 14 residues. V was clipped by 4 bases and J by 2 bases, with 10 bases between them. Germline V gene lookup returns CDR1 LNHDA and CDR2 SQIVND (reference sequence).

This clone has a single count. CDR3 residues: CASSFGTIGGEQYF. CDR3 in DNA: TGTGCCAGCAGCTTTGGGACAATCGGGGGGGAGCAGTACTTC. This chain joins TRBV7-6 and TRBJ2-7, with D possibly being TRBD2 (7 bases). Germline V gives CDR1 SGHVS, CDR2 FNYEAQ. The CDR3 has 14 residues. Trimming removed 3 bases from V and 7 bases from J, with 16 bases in between.

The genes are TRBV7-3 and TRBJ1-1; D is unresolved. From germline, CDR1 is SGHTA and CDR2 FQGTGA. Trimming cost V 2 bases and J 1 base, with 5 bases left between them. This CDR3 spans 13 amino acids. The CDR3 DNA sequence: TGTGCCAGCAGCTTATACAGGAACACTGAAGCTTTCTTT. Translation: CASSLYRNTEAFF.

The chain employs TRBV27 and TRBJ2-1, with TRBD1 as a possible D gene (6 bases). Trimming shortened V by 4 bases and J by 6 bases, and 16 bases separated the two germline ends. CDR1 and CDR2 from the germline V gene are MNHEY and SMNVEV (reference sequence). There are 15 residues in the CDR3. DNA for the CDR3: TGTGCCAGCAGTTCTACAGGGTGGGCGACCAATGAGCAGTTCTTC. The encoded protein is CASSSTGWATNEQFF.

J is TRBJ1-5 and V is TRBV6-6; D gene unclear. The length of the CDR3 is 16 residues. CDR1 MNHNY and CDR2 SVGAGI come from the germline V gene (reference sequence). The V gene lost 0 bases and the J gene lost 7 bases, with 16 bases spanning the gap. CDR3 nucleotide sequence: TGTGCCAGCAGTTACTCCGCGGGTGGCTACTCGCAGCCCCAGCATTTT. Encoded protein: CASSYSAGGYSQPQHF.

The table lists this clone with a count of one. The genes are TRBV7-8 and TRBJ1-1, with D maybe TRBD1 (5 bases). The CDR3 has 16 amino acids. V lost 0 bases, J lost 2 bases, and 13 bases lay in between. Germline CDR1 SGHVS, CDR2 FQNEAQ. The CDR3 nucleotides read TGTGCCAGCAGCTTAGCAAGGTGGCAGGGAAACACTGAAGCTTTCTTT. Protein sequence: CASSLARWQGNTEAFF.

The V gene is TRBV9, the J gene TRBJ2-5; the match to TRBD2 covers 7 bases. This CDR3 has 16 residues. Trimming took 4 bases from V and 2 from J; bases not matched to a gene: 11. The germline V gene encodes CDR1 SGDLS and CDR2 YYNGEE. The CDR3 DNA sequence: TGTGCCAGCAGCCAGCTTTCGGGGGGTCGGCAAGAGACCCAGTACTTC. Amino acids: CASSQLSGGRQETQYF.

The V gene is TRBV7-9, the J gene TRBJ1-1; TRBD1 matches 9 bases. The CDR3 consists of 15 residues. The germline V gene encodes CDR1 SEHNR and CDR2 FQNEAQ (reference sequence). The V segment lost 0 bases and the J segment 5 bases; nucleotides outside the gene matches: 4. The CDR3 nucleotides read TGTGCCAGCAGCTTAGCGGAGACAGGGGGAACTGAAGCTTTCTTT. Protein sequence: CASSLAETGGTEAFF.